These 9 T cell receptor beta chains were all obtained from the same sample, sequenced in a study of memory CD4+ T cells and cytomegalovirus serostatus. Profiling relied on immunoSEQ multiplex PCR, and the TCRdb table lists in-frame clones only, not all of them. This table has 80,000 or so clones, around 78% appearing once. The sort gate was single viable CD3+CD4+CD8-CD45RO+ cells for memory CD4+ T cells. The sequenced sample was memory CD4+ T cells from blood. These receptors all stem from an adult in good health and CMV-seropositive.

This clone was observed a few times. The chain has TRBV5-4 and TRBJ1-1, with a tentative D call TRBD1 (6 bases). The V and J ends lost 4 bases and 8 bases respectively, with 15 bases between them. The CDR3 totals 13 residues. Germline V gene lookup returns CDR1 SGHNT and CDR2 YYREEE (reference sequence). CDR3 nucleotides: TGTGCCAGCAGCCCCGGGACACGGAGGGAAGCTTTCTTT. It translates to CASSPGTRREAFF.

Notes on this clone: The junction and the germline gene differ at one end; a read error may be behind it. The rearrangement joins TRBV4-1 to TRBJ2-5; D is unclear. CDR1 and CDR2 (germline): MGHRA, YSYEKL. CDR3 size: 14 residues. In DNA form, the CDR3 reads TGCGCCAGCAGCCAAGATATTCCGCCCGGGTCCGTGGACTTC. Amino acid sequence: CASSQDIPPGSVDF.

The V and J genes are TRBV19 and TRBJ1-2; 9 bases are shared with TRBD1. The trim removed 5 bases at V and 3 bases at J, leaving 10 bases unmatched. CDR3 length: 16 amino acids. Germline V gene data show CDR1 as LNHDA and CDR2 as SQIVND (reference sequence). Here the CDR3 reads CASSARRDRADYGYTF. CDR3 nucleotide sequence: TGTGCCAGTAGTGCCAGGAGGGACAGGGCTGACTATGGCTACACCTTC.

The chain combines TRBV6-6 with TRBJ2-5; no firm D call. Trimming stripped 5 bases from V and 7 bases from J, with 11 bases between. Germline V CDR1 and CDR2: MNHNY, SVGAGI (reference sequence). This CDR3 has 12 residues. This CDR3 reads CASSRTYGTQYF. The CDR3 nucleotides read TGTGCCAGCAGTCGGACGTATGGGACCCAGTACTTC.

The V call is TRBV7-2, the J call TRBJ2-3; 7 positions match TRBD2. CDR3 size: 14 residues. Germline V gene lookup returns CDR1 SGHTA and CDR2 FQGNSA. The junction had 9 bases not matched to a gene; V was cut back by 8 bases and J by 4 bases. Here the CDR3 reads CASRGRERADTQYF. CDR3 in DNA: TGTGCCAGCCGCGGGCGGGAGCGGGCAGATACGCAGTATTTT.

The chain recombines TRBV10-3 with TRBJ2-1, with 9 bases identical to TRBD2. This CDR3 spans 15 amino acids. J gave up 3 bases and V 3 bases, and 3 bases lay outside the gene matches. CDR1 is ENHRY and CDR2 is SYGVKD in the germline V gene. The chain's CDR3 is CAISDGSGGYNEQFF. CDR3 sequence (DNA): TGTGCCATCAGTGATGGTAGCGGGGGCTACAATGAGCAGTTCTTC.

The chain recombines TRBV7-9 with TRBJ2-2; no clear D gene. V lost 1 base to trimming and J lost 3 bases, with 15 bases between them. The CDR3 covers 17 residues. Looked up from germline, CDR1 is SEHNR and CDR2 is FQNEAQ (reference sequence). The DNA of the CDR3 is TGTGCCAGCAGCTTAGGGGTGGCCCCGGCCTACACCGGGGAGCTGTTTTTT. This translates into CASSLGVAPAYTGELFF.

The rearrangement joins TRBV11-2 to TRBJ2-3; 11 bases align to TRBD2. Germline V gene sequence: CDR1 SGHAT, CDR2 FQNNGV. The CDR3 is made up of 17 amino acids. V lost 5 bases, J lost 0 bases, and 7 bases stayed unmatched. This CDR3 is CASSPRLAGPSTDTQYF. As DNA, the CDR3 is TGTGCCAGCAGCCCCAGACTAGCGGGACCCAGCACAGATACGCAGTATTTT.

The rearrangement uses TRBV27 and TRBJ2-7; D not resolved. There are 13 residues in the CDR3. The germline V gene has CDR1 MNHEY and CDR2 SMNVEV (reference sequence). With 5 bases removed from V and 7 bases from J, the gap between germline ends came to 15 bases. CDR3 nucleotide sequence: TGTGCCAGCAGTCCCTCCCTCAACGGAGAGCAGTACGTC. It translates to CASSPSLNGEQYV.